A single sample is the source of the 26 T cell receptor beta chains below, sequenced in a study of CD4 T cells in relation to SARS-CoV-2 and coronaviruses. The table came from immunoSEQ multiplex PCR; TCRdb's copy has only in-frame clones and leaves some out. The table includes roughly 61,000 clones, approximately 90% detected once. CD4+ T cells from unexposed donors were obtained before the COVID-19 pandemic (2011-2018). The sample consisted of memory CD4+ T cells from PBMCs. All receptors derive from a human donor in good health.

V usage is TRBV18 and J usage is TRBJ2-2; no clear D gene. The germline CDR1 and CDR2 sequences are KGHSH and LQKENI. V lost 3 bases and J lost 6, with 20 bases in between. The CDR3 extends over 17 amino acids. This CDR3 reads CASSPRQTSTKAGELFF. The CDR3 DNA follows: TGTGCCAGCTCACCGCGGCAGACAAGTACCAAGGCCGGGGAGCTGTTTTTT.

CDR3 bases: TGTGCCAGTAGCGGACAGGGCGTTGGAGCTGAGCAGTACTTC. The encoded protein is CASSGQGVGAEQYF. The rearrangement joins TRBV19 to TRBJ2-7, with 8 positions matching TRBD1. After removal of 6 bases from V and 7 bases from J, the junction contained 11 bases not matched to a gene. Germline values: CDR1 LNHDA, CDR2 SQIVND (reference sequence). This CDR3 spans 14 amino acids.

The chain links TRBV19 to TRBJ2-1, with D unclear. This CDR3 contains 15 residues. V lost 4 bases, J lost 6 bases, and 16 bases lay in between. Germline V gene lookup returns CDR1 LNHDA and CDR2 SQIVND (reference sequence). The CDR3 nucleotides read TGTGCCAGTAGTACGGATACAGAAATAGGCAATGAGCAGTTCTTC. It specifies CASSTDTEIGNEQFF.

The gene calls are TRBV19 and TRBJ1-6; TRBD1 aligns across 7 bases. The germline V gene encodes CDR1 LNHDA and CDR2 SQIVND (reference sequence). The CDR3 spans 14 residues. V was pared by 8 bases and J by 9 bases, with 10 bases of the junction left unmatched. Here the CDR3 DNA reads TGTGCCAGTGGACAGGATGTGTATGTTTCACCCCTCCACTTT. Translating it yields CASGQDVYVSPLHF.

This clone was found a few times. The CDR3 sequence: CASSLGAGMNTGELFF. CDR3 DNA: TGCGCCAGCAGCTTGGGGGCAGGCATGAACACCGGGGAGCTGTTTTTT. The gene calls are TRBV5-1 and TRBJ2-2; D remains ambiguous. The CDR3 consists of 16 residues. Trimming took 0 bases from V and 1 from J, leaving 10 bases between them. The germline V gene has CDR1 SGHRS and CDR2 YFSETQ.

The CDR3 is CASSYSRTSGSSTDTQYF. The DNA of the CDR3 is TGTGCCAGCAGTTACTCTAGGACTAGCGGGTCTAGCACAGATACGCAGTATTTT. The chain uses TRBV6-2 or TRBV6-3 and TRBJ2-3; the match to TRBD2 covers 11 bases. Germline assignment: CDR1 MNHEY and CDR2 SVGEGT. The trim removed 0 bases at V and 0 bases at J, leaving 5 bases unmatched. The CDR3 contains 18 residues.

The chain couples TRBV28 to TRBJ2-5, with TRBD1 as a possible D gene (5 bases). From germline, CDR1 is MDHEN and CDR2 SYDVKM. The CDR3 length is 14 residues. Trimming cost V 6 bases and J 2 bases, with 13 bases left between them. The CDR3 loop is CASSNSDIQETQYF. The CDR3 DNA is TGTGCCAGCAGCAACTCGGACATTCAAGAGACCCAGTACTTC.

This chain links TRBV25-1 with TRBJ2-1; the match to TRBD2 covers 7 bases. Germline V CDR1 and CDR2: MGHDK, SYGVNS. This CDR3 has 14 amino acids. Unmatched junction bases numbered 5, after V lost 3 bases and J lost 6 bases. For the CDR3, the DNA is TGTGCCAGCAGTGAGACGCGGGAGTTCAATGAGCAGTTCTTC. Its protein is CASSETREFNEQFF.

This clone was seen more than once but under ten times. The CDR3 nucleotides read TGTGCCAGCAGCGGACTAGCGGTCCAAGGGGGCAACTACAATGAGCAGTTCTTC. Translation gives CASSGLAVQGGNYNEQFF. The V and J genes are TRBV3-1 (or the pseudogene TRBV3-2) and TRBJ2-1; 10 bases agree with TRBD2. The CDR3 length is 18 residues. Germline V CDR1 and CDR2: LGHDT, YNNKEL (reference sequence). V was pared by 5 bases and J by 3 bases, with 13 bases of the junction left unmatched.

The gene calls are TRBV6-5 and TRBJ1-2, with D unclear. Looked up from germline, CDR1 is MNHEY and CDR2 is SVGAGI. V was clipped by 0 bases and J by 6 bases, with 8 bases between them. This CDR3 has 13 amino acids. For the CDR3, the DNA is TGTGCCAGCAGTTACTCGGGTCAGGATGGCTACACCTTC. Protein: CASSYSGQDGYTF.

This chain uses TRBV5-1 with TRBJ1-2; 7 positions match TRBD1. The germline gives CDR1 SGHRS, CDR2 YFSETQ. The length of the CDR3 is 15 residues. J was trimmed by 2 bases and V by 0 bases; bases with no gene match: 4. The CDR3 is CASSLGDRDNYGYTF. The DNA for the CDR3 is TGCGCCAGCAGCTTGGGTGACAGGGACAACTATGGCTACACCTTC.

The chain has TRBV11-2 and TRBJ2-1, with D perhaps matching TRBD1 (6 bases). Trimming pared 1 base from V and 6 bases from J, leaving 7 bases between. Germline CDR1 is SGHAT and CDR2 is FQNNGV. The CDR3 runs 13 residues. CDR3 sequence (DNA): TGTGCCAGCAGCTTAGCAGGGGTCAATGAGCAGTTCTTC. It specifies CASSLAGVNEQFF.

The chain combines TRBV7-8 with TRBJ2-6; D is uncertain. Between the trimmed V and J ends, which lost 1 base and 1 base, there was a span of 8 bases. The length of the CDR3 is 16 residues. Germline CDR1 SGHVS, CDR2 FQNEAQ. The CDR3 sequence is CASSLVFSSGANVLTF. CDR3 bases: TGTGCCAGCAGCTTAGTCTTTTCTTCTGGGGCCAACGTCCTGACTTTC.

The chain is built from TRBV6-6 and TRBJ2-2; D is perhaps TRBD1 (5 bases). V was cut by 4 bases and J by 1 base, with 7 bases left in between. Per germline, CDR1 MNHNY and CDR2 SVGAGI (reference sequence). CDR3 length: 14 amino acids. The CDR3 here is CASSSTVNTGELFF. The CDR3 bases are TGTGCCAGCAGTTCGACAGTGAACACCGGGGAGCTGTTTTTT.

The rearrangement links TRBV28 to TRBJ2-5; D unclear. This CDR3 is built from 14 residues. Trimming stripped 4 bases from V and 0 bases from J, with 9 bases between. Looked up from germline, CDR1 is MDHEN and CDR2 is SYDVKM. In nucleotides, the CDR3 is TGTGCCAGCAGTTCACCGACACACCAAGAGACCCAGTACTTC. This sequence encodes CASSSPTHQETQYF.

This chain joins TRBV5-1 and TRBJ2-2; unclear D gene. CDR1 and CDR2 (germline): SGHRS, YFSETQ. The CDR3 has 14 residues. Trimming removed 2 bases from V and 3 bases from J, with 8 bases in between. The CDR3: CASSLIGDTGELFF. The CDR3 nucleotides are TGCGCCAGCAGCTTAATAGGCGACACCGGGGAGCTGTTTTTT.

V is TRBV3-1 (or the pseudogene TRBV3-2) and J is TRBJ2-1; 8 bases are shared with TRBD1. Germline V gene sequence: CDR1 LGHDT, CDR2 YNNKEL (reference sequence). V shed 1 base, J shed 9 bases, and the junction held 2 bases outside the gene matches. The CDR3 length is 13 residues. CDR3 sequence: CASSQGTGIEQFF. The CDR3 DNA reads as TGTGCCAGCAGCCAAGGGACAGGGATTGAGCAGTTCTTC.

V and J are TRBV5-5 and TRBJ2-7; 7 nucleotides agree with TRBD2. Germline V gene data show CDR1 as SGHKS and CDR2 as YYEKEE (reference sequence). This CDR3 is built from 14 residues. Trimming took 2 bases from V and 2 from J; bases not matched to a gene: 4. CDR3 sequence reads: CASSFLAGPYEQYF. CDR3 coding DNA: TGTGCCAGCAGCTTTTTAGCGGGCCCCTACGAGCAGTACTTC.

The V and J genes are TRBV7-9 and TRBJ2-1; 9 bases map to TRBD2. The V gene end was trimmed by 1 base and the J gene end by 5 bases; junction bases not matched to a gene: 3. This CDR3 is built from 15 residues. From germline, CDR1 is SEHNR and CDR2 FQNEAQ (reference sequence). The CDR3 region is CASSLEASGNNEQFF. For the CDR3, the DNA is TGTGCCAGCAGCTTAGAGGCTAGCGGGAACAATGAGCAGTTCTTC.

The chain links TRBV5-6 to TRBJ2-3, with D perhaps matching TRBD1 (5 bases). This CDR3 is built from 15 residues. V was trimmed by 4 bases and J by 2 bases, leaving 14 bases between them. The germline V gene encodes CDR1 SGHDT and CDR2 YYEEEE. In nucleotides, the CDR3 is TGTGCCAGCAGCCAGGGCACCATTTACACAGATACGCAGTATTTT. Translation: CASSQGTIYTDTQYF.

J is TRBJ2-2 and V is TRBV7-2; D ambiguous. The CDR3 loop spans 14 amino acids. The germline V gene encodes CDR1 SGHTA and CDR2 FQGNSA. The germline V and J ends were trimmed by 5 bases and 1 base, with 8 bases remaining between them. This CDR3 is CASSVNWNTGELFF. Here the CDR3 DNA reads TGTGCCAGCAGCGTAAACTGGAACACCGGGGAGCTGTTTTTT.

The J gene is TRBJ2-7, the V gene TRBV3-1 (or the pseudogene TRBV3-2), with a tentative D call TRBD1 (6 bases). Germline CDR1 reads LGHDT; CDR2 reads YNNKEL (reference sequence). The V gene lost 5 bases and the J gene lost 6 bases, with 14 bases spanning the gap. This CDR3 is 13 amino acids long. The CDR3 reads CASSWAGVGEQYF. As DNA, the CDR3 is TGTGCCAGCAGCTGGGCAGGGGTCGGCGAGCAGTACTTC.

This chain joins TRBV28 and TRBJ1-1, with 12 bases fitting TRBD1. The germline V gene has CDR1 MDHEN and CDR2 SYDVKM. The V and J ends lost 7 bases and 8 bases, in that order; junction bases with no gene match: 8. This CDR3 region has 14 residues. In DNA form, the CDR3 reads TGTGCCAGCATCCGGGGACAGGGGGCGGGGGAAGCTTTCTTT. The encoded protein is CASIRGQGAGEAFF.

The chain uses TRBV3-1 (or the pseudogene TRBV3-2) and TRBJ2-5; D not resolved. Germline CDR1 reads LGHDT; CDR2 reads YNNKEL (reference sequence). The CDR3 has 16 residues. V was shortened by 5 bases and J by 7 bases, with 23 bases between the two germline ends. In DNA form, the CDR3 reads TGTGCCAGCAGCAGTATCTCCCATTTCTTTCTCTGGACCCAGTACTTC. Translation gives CASSSISHFFLWTQYF.

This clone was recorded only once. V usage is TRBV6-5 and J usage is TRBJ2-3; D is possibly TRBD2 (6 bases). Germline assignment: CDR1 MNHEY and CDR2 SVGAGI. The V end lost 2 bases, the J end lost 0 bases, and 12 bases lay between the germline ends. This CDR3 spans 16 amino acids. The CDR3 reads CASSYGRLLSTDTQYF. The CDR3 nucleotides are TGTGCCAGCAGTTACGGGAGGCTTCTTAGCACAGATACGCAGTATTTT.

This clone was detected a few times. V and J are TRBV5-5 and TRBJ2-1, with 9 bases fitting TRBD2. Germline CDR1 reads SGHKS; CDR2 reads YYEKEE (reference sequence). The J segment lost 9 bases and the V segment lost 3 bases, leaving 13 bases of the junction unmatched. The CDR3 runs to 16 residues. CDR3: CASSSFFSGSSTEQFF. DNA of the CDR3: TGTGCCAGCAGCTCCTTTTTTAGCGGGAGTTCGACTGAGCAGTTCTTC.